These 31 T cell receptor beta chains originate from one sample sequenced in a study of blood T cells in healthy people across ages. PCR was performed a second time for roughly 6 to 12 cycles using a sample-barcoded 5' primer and a J-beta primer mix. TCRdb re-called the 5' RACE reads through MiXCR, storing one row per CDR3 protein. The sample consists of about 780,000 distinct CDR3 sequences, 25% to 30% of them appearing once. This same sample was also part of a study on T cells of mothers and their children.

Source material: blood. Source of these receptors: a boy under 18 in good health.

This clonotype was seen more than once but under ten times. The chain couples TRBV6-5 to TRBJ1-1, with TRBD1 identical over 8 bases. V shed 5 bases, J shed 4 bases, and the junction held 15 bases outside the gene matches. This CDR3 is 17 amino acids long. The germline V gene encodes CDR1 MNHEY and CDR2 SVGAGI. CDR3: CASSHRNSNRGSTEAFF. CDR3 in DNA: TGTGCCAGCAGTCATCGAAACTCTAACAGGGGGTCCACTGAAGCTTTCTTT.

The chain carries TRBV12-3 or TRBV12-4 and TRBJ2-5; 7 bases agree with TRBD2. The CDR3 extends over 15 amino acids. The V gene end was trimmed by 3 bases and the J gene end by 0 bases; junction bases not matched to a gene: 4. The CDR3 bases are TGTGCCAGCAGTTTCCCAGCGGGGTACCAAGAGACCCAGTACTTC. Translated, it gives CASSFPAGYQETQYF.

V is TRBV15 and J is TRBJ2-4, with 8 bases fitting TRBD1. The CDR3 runs to 18 residues. The junction had 13 bases not matched to a gene; V was cut back by 5 bases and J by 1 base. Germline V CDR1 and CDR2: LNHNV, YYDKDF (reference sequence). CDR3 loop: CATSRRPGGVRAKNIQYF. Here the CDR3 DNA reads TGTGCCACCAGCCGACGTCCAGGGGGCGTAAGGGCCAAAAACATTCAGTACTTC.

The sample holds a few counts of this clonotype. V is TRBV20-1 and J is TRBJ2-5; D may match TRBD1 or TRBD2 (5 bases each). Between the trimmed V and J ends, which lost 6 bases and 4 bases, there was a span of 21 bases. Germline V gene data show CDR1 as DFQATT and CDR2 as SNEGSKA (reference sequence). This CDR3 region has 15 residues. Here the CDR3 DNA reads TGCAGTGCCCTCCGGGGCGAAGGATATGGAGAGACCCAGTACTTC. Translating it yields CSALRGEGYGETQYF.

The V gene is TRBV24-1, the J gene TRBJ1-2; 10 nucleotides agree with TRBD1. The CDR3 loop spans 15 amino acids. The V segment lost 4 bases and the J segment 7 bases; nucleotides outside the gene matches: 8. CDR1 and CDR2 from the germline V gene are KGHDR and SFDVKD. This chain's CDR3 is CATSDTGTGVSGYTF. CDR3 nucleotides: TGTGCCACCAGTGACACCGGGACAGGGGTTTCTGGCTACACCTTC.

This clonotype was counted a few times. The rearrangement uses TRBV23-1 and TRBJ1-4, with D hard to call. TRBV23-1 is marked as an open reading frame, function uncertain. CDR3 length: 14 residues. V lost 9 bases and J 0 bases, leaving 11 bases between the germline ends. The CDR3 sequence: CAREPIATNEKLFF. CDR3 DNA sequence: TGCGCCAGGGAGCCGATTGCAACTAATGAAAAACTGTTTTTT.

This clonotype was recorded many times. The genes are TRBV5-5 and TRBJ2-7; 9 bases agree with TRBD2. This CDR3 comprises 15 residues. With V trimmed by 0 bases and J by 3 bases, 4 bases remained unmatched. Per the germline V gene, CDR1 is SGHKS and CDR2 is YYEKEE (reference sequence). The CDR3 DNA sequence: TGTGCCAGCAGCTTGGGACTAGCGGAGAGCTACGAGCAGTACTTC. Its protein product is CASSLGLAESYEQYF.

This clonotype showed up just a few times. V usage is TRBV6-1 and J usage is TRBJ1-2; D perhaps matches TRBD1 (5 bases). From germline, CDR1 is MNHNS and CDR2 SASEGT. Trimming left V 0 bases short and J 3 bases short, with 20 bases between. The CDR3 runs 18 residues. The CDR3 sequence: CASSEAQPGWGSYYGYTF. The CDR3 DNA reads TGTGCCAGCAGTGAAGCGCAACCGGGGTGGGGGTCGTACTATGGCTACACCTTC.

This clonotype came up a few times. The V call is TRBV9, the J call TRBJ2-1; D uncertain. Germline CDR1 is SGDLS and CDR2 is YYNGEE. The ends were cut back, 0 bases at V and 0 bases at J, with 10 bases in the middle. The CDR3 sequence is 16 residues long. The CDR3: CASSVEQQNSYNEQFF. In DNA, the CDR3 is TGTGCCAGCAGCGTAGAACAGCAGAACTCCTACAATGAGCAGTTCTTC.

The CDR3 DNA sequence: TGTGCCAGCAGCTTGAAGCGGCTCCAAGAGACCCAGTACTTC. It codes for CASSLKRLQETQYF. This chain joins TRBV13 and TRBJ2-5; D perhaps matches TRBD2 (5 bases). The germline CDR1 and CDR2 sequences are PRHDT and FYEKMQ (reference sequence). V lost 3 bases and J 1 base, leaving 9 bases between the germline ends. This CDR3 comprises 14 residues.

The J gene is TRBJ2-4, the V gene TRBV18; TRBD1 matches at 7 bases. Germline V gives CDR1 KGHSH, CDR2 LQKENI. V gave up 4 bases and J gave up 6 bases; unmatched junction bases: 9. CDR3 length: 15 residues. CDR3 coding DNA: TGTGCCAGCTCACGAGGGACAGACCATCGAAACATTCAGTACTTC. Protein product: CASSRGTDHRNIQYF.

This clonotype has more than one count but fewer than ten. The rearrangement links TRBV2 to TRBJ2-7; no firm D call. Deletions cut 4 bases from V and 2 bases from J, with 12 bases between. The germline gives CDR1 SNHLY, CDR2 FYNNEI. The CDR3 spans 14 residues. CDR3 DNA: TGTGCCAGCAGTGGCCTAACCGGCCCCTACGAGCAGTACTTC. Protein product: CASSGLTGPYEQYF. Together with reference TRBV2 and TRBJ2-7, the CDR3 gives the full variable domain: EPEVTQTPSHQVTQMGQEVILRCVPISNHLYFYWYRQILGQKVEFLVSFYNNEISEKSEIFDDQFSVERPDGSNFTLKIRSTKLEDSAMYFCASSGLTGPYEQYFGPGTRLTVT.

The genes are TRBV3-1 and TRBJ1-2; unclear D gene. The CDR3 consists of 13 residues. Germline CDR1 LGHDT, CDR2 YNNKEL (reference sequence). V was shortened by 4 bases and J by 8 bases, with 14 bases between the two germline ends. The CDR3 nucleotides are TGTGCCAGCAGCCCCCAAAGGCTTTCCGGCTACACCTTC. Translated: CASSPQRLSGYTF.

V is TRBV15 and J is TRBJ1-2; tentatively, D is TRBD1 (6 bases). This CDR3 contains 15 residues. Per the germline V gene, CDR1 is LNHNV and CDR2 is YYDKDF (reference sequence). V lost 2 bases and J lost 4, with 14 bases in between. The CDR3 spells CATSRPTGQRYGYTF. The CDR3 nucleotides are TGTGCCACCAGCAGACCAACTGGACAGCGCTATGGCTACACCTTC.

The gene calls are TRBV5-1 and TRBJ2-1; 8 bases are a match to TRBD2. J was trimmed by 8 bases and V by 1 base; bases with no gene match: 5. Germline CDR1 SGHRS, CDR2 YFSETQ. The CDR3 extends over 14 amino acids. CDR3 nucleotides: TGCGCCAGCAGCTTGTCCCAGCGGGGGCATGAGCAGTTCTTC. It specifies CASSLSQRGHEQFF.

This clonotype was detected only a few times. The V gene is TRBV20-1, the J gene TRBJ1-2; D ambiguous. The CDR3 length is 12 residues. Trimming stripped 2 bases from V and 1 base from J, with 5 bases between. The V gene's germline CDR1 is DFQATT and CDR2 SNEGSKA (reference sequence). This chain's CDR3 is CSARTVNYGYTF. CDR3 DNA: TGCAGTGCTAGAACGGTTAACTATGGCTACACCTTC.

The chain joins TRBV12-3 or TRBV12-4 to TRBJ1-1; 7 positions agree with TRBD1. This CDR3 comprises 13 residues. V trimming: 4 bases; J trimming: 6 bases; junction bases outside the gene matches: 5. The CDR3 loop reads CASSSRQGAEAFF. Here the CDR3 DNA reads TGTGCCAGCAGTTCCCGGCAGGGGGCTGAAGCTTTCTTT.

The V gene is TRBV12-3 or TRBV12-4, the J gene TRBJ1-1, with TRBD1 as a possible D gene (5 bases). V was pared by 7 bases and J by 5 bases, with 8 bases between. This CDR3 has 11 residues. CDR3 bases: TGTGCCAGCACCAGGGTTACTGAAGCTTTCTTT. Encoded protein: CASTRVTEAFF.

The chain combines TRBV6-2 or TRBV6-3 with TRBJ1-2; D not resolved. V was pared by 0 bases and J by 4 bases, with 12 bases between. Per germline, CDR1 MNHEY and CDR2 SVGEGT. This CDR3 region has 15 residues. CDR3 amino acids: CASSYSPGFVYGYTF. Written as DNA, the CDR3 is TGTGCCAGCAGTTACTCGCCGGGGTTCGTCTATGGCTACACCTTC.

This clonotype was counted only a few times. This chain connects TRBV11-2 to TRBJ2-4, with D perhaps being TRBD1 or TRBD2 (5 bases each). Germline values: CDR1 SGHAT, CDR2 FQNNGV. The CDR3 contains 12 residues. CDR3 coding DNA: TGTGCATCGAGGGGAACCAAAAACATTCAGTACTTC. Translated, it gives CASRGTKNIQYF.

The J gene is TRBJ1-4, the V gene TRBV12-3 or TRBV12-4, with TRBD1 as a possible D gene (5 bases). CDR3 size: 16 residues. Trimming stripped 5 bases from V and 6 bases from J, with 19 bases between. In nucleotides, the CDR3 is TGTGCCAGCAGTCCCGGGGCCTCCAGCTTTGATGAAAAACTGTTTTTT. This translates into CASSPGASSFDEKLFF.

This clonotype turned up a few times. V gene TRBV2 combines with J gene TRBJ2-5; TRBD1 agrees at 8 bases. The CDR3 consists of 16 residues. Trimming at V came to 1 base and at J to 5 bases, leaving 9 bases not matched to a gene. Germline V gives CDR1 SNHLY, CDR2 FYNNEI. This chain's CDR3 is CASSEGSLDREETQYF. The CDR3 coding sequence is TGTGCCAGCAGTGAAGGGTCACTGGACAGGGAGGAGACCCAGTACTTC.

This clonotype was counted ten times or more. The chain joins TRBV7-2 to TRBJ2-5, with 12 nucleotides matching TRBD2. CDR1 is SGHTA and CDR2 is FQGNSA in the germline V gene. Trimming cost V 3 bases and J 4 bases; bases outside gene matches: 6. The CDR3 spans 16 residues. The CDR3 DNA reads as TGTGCCAGCAGCTTTGGAACTAGCGGGGGGCGAGAGACCCAGTACTTC. As protein: CASSFGTSGGRETQYF.

This chain connects TRBV4-1 to TRBJ2-7, with D tentatively TRBD1 (6 bases). Germline CDR1 reads MGHRA; CDR2 reads YSYEKL. The length of the CDR3 is 14 residues. V lost 4 bases, J lost 4 bases, and 14 bases lay in between. CDR3 DNA: TGCGCCAGCAGCCGAGAGACAGGAGCATACGAGCAGTACTTC. Its translation is CASSRETGAYEQYF.

V is TRBV7-3 and J is TRBJ2-1; a possible D gene is TRBD1 (5 bases). Germline assignment: CDR1 SGHTA and CDR2 FQGTGA. This CDR3 spans 15 amino acids. V lost 5 bases and J 2 bases, leaving 13 bases between the germline ends. The CDR3 sequence is CASSPGMSPYNEQFF. The DNA for the CDR3 is TGTGCCAGCAGCCCAGGGATGTCGCCCTACAATGAGCAGTTCTTC.

The chain is built from TRBV29-1 and TRBJ2-2, with 9 positions matching TRBD2. Germline CDR1 and CDR2: SQVTM and ANQGSEA. After removal of 6 bases from V and 4 bases from J, the junction contained 6 bases not matched to a gene. The CDR3 is made up of 14 amino acids. The CDR3 loop reads CSVERGDLTGELFF. In nucleotides, the CDR3 is TGCAGCGTAGAGCGGGGGGACCTCACCGGGGAGCTGTTTTTT.

The rearrangement links TRBV9 to TRBJ2-5, with 9 bases that match TRBD2. The CDR3 contains 15 residues. Germline loops: CDR1 SGDLS, CDR2 YYNGEE. With 3 bases clipped from V and 2 bases from J, the junction kept 5 bases outside the gene matches. The CDR3 region has the DNA TGTGCCAGCAGCGGTAGCGGGAGTTGGCAAGAGACCCAGTACTTC. Translated, it gives CASSGSGSWQETQYF.

The V call is TRBV7-9, the J call TRBJ2-1; 8 nucleotides agree with TRBD2. The trim removed 4 bases at V and 4 bases at J, leaving 12 bases unmatched. The CDR3 covers 17 residues. Germline V lookup: CDR1 SEHNR, CDR2 FQNEAQ (reference sequence). In DNA, the CDR3 is TGTGCCAGCAGCTCACCACCGGGACTAGGGCTGTACAATGAGCAGTTCTTC. Translation: CASSSPPGLGLYNEQFF.

The chain recombines TRBV6-6 with TRBJ1-1, with D possibly being TRBD1 (5 bases). Germline loops: CDR1 MNHNY, CDR2 SVGAGI (reference sequence). V gave up 0 bases and J gave up 7 bases, with 6 bases separating them. This CDR3 comprises 12 residues. The DNA for the CDR3 is TGTGCCAGCAGTTACTCCAGGGATGAAGCTTTCTTT. Translating gives CASSYSRDEAFF.

The V and J genes are TRBV20-1 and TRBJ1-5, with D possibly being TRBD1 (6 bases). V was shortened by 1 base and J by 0 bases, with 13 bases between the two germline ends. The CDR3 totals 16 residues. Germline CDR1 DFQATT, CDR2 SNEGSKA (reference sequence). CDR3 nucleotide sequence: TGCAGTGCTAGAGGAGGGGGGGGAGCTAGCAATCAGCCCCAGCATTTT. This gives the protein CSARGGGGASNQPQHF.

This clonotype has only a few counts. The genes are TRBV9 and TRBJ2-5; the D gene is possibly TRBD2 (7 bases). The DNA end favors TRBJ2-7, so the J call may be wrong. Germline CDR1 SGDLS, CDR2 YYNGEE. This CDR3 has 13 amino acids. CDR3 in amino acids: CASGRGSPYEQYF. DNA of the CDR3: TGTGCCAGCGGGAGGGGGAGTCCCTACGAGCAGTACTTC.